This T cell receptor (beta chain) was profiled in a study of blood T cell repertoires in COVID-19. Across the whole study: Sources were T cells, B-cell-depleted T cells, or PBMCs; the material itself was cDNA or gDNA.

This CDR3 comprises 13 residues. The V end lost 8 bases, the J end lost 3 bases, and 14 bases lay between the germline ends. Method: immunoSEQ multiplex PCR; TCRdb's copy keeps in-frame clones and lacks some. The sample gives 300,000 to 400,000 clones, approximately 86% of which show up once; 4% to 5% is in the top ten. V gene TRBV12-3 or TRBV12-4 combines with J gene TRBJ2-7, with no clear D. This clonotype was sampled from a woman aged 40 to 50 with acute COVID-19. Sequenced sample: PBMCs or T cells enriched from blood (not recorded which). The CDR3 nucleotides read TGTGCCAGCTCCCGCACCCCACTCTACGAGCAGTACTTC. Amino acids: CASSRTPLYEQYF.